The 23 T cell receptor beta chains presented below share a single source sample, sequenced in a study of blood T cell repertoires in COVID-19. Sequencing was performed with immunoSEQ multiplex PCR; in TCRdb, only in-frame clones are kept and a portion is missing. Of 70,000 to 95,000 clones listed, 75% to 95% were seen once; the top ten hold 3% to 4.5%. The specimen sequenced was peripheral blood. The receptors come from a woman aged 45-65 years in a cohort sampled during active COVID-19.

The V call is TRBV20-1, the J call TRBJ1-2; D ambiguous. Germline V gene sequence: CDR1 DFQATT, CDR2 SNEGSKA (reference sequence). The CDR3 spans 11 residues. The V gene lost 7 bases and the J gene lost 3 bases, with 9 bases spanning the gap. CDR3 residues: CSVGSHYGYTF. The CDR3 nucleotides read TGCAGTGTTGGGAGTCACTATGGCTACACCTTC.

The chain carries TRBV28 and TRBJ1-5, with D tentatively TRBD1 (5 bases). The V end was cut by 10 bases, the J end by 0 bases, with 19 bases between. The CDR3 is made up of 16 amino acids. Looked up from germline, CDR1 is MDHEN and CDR2 is SYDVKM. CDR3 bases: TGTGCCATCGGGGCCTGGGGGGGTAATAGCAATCAGCCCCAGCATTTT. It specifies CAIGAWGGNSNQPQHF.

The V gene is TRBV10-2, the J gene TRBJ1-6; 7 bases are shared with TRBD1. This CDR3 spans 14 amino acids. The V segment lost 6 bases and the J segment 10 bases; nucleotides outside the gene matches: 9. Germline CDR1 and CDR2: WSHSY and SAAADI. Here the CDR3 reads CASSRQGSGSPLHF. In DNA, the CDR3 is TGCGCCAGCAGCCGACAGGGTTCGGGCTCACCCCTCCACTTT.

J is TRBJ2-7 and V is TRBV7-8; TRBD2 matches 10 bases. Germline V gene lookup returns CDR1 SGHVS and CDR2 FQNEAQ. The CDR3 has 17 residues. The junction had 8 bases not matched to a gene; V was cut back by 1 base and J by 2 bases. The CDR3 here is CASSLGASGRSPYEQYF. CDR3 nucleotides: TGTGCCAGCAGCTTAGGGGCTAGCGGGAGATCTCCCTACGAGCAGTACTTC.

This rearrangement joins TRBV19 to TRBJ1-2; D remains ambiguous. This CDR3 is built from 14 residues. Looked up from germline, CDR1 is LNHDA and CDR2 is SQIVND (reference sequence). Trimming left V 6 bases short and J 7 bases short, with 18 bases between. CDR3 amino acids: CASSPTAGERGYTF. CDR3 sequence (DNA): TGTGCCAGTAGCCCCACCGCCGGAGAGCGTGGCTACACCTTC.

The chain carries TRBV12-3 or TRBV12-4 and TRBJ1-1; D unresolved. Trimming left V 1 base short and J 8 bases short, with 11 bases between. CDR3 length: 13 amino acids. The CDR3 protein is CASSLGWRREAFF. CDR3 in DNA: TGTGCCAGCAGTTTAGGTTGGAGAAGGGAAGCTTTCTTT.

V is TRBV5-5 and J is TRBJ2-5; 7 bases are shared with TRBD1. Germline loops: CDR1 SGHKS, CDR2 YYEKEE (reference sequence). The CDR3 is 14 amino acids. V lost 4 bases to trimming and J lost 2 bases; unmatched junction nucleotides: 5. CDR3 loop: CASSAWDSQETQYF. Written as DNA, the CDR3 is TGTGCCAGCAGCGCCTGGGACAGTCAAGAGACCCAGTACTTC. The entire variable domain, with the rest obtained from reference TRBV5-5 and TRBJ2-5, is as follows: DAGVTQSPTHLIKTRGQQVTLRCSPISGHKSVSWYQQVLGQGPQFIFQYYEKEERGRGNFPDRFSARQFPNYSSELNVNALLLGDSALYLCASSAWDSQETQYFGPGTRLLVL.

This chain uses TRBV14 with TRBJ2-3; 9 bases match TRBD1. Germline assignment: CDR1 SGHDN and CDR2 FVKESK. CDR3 size: 13 residues. The V and J ends lost 1 base and 12 bases, in that order; junction bases with no gene match: 5. DNA of the CDR3: TGTGCCAGCAGCCAAGCTGGGACAGGGACCCAGTATTTT. Residues: CASSQAGTGTQYF. Full variable domain (remainder filled in from reference TRBV14 and TRBJ2-3): EAGVTQFPSHSVIEKGQTVTLRCDPISGHDNLYWYRRVMGKEIKFLLHFVKESKQDESGMPNNRFLAERTGGTYSTLKVQPAELEDSGVYFCASSQAGTGTQYFGPGTRLTVL.

This rearrangement joins TRBV5-1 to TRBJ2-3, with a tentative D call TRBD2 (5 bases). This CDR3 has 14 amino acids. The germline gives CDR1 SGHRS, CDR2 YFSETQ. The V gene lost 0 bases and the J gene lost 6 bases, with 11 bases spanning the gap. CDR3 protein: CASSLDREVDTQYF. The CDR3 DNA follows: TGCGCCAGCAGCTTGGACCGGGAAGTTGATACGCAGTATTTT.

This chain joins TRBV19 and TRBJ1-6; no firm D call. The germline V gene has CDR1 LNHDA and CDR2 SQIVND (reference sequence). The CDR3 contains 19 residues. Trimming removed 3 bases at V and 7 bases at J, with 25 bases between. The chain's CDR3 is CASSIRFGNGLSENSPLHF. DNA for the CDR3: TGTGCCAGTAGTATCCGTTTCGGAAACGGGTTAAGCGAGAATTCACCCCTCCACTTT.

This clone was counted between two and nine times. The chain employs TRBV19 and TRBJ2-7; D ambiguous. Germline CDR1 and CDR2: LNHDA and SQIVND (reference sequence). CDR3 length equals 15 residues. Between the trimmed V and J ends, which lost 6 bases and 0 bases, there was a span of 15 bases. CDR3 DNA sequence: TGTGCCAGTAGGATGAATACGTATAGCTCCTACGAGCAGTACTTC. This gives the protein CASRMNTYSSYEQYF. Full variable domain (missing parts from reference TRBV19 and TRBJ2-7): DGGITQSPKYLFRKEGQNVTLSCEQNLNHDAMYWYRQDPGQGLRLIYYSQIVNDFQKGDIAEGYSVSREKKESFPLTVTSAQKNPTAFYLCASRMNTYSSYEQYFGPGTRLTVT.

The rearrangement joins TRBV10-3 to TRBJ1-5; 7 nucleotides align to TRBD1. This CDR3 is built from 15 residues. V shed 4 bases, J shed 6 bases, and the junction held 9 bases outside the gene matches. The germline gives CDR1 ENHRY, CDR2 SYGVKD. For the CDR3, the DNA is TGTGCCATCAGTGGGGAGCCAGGGGGGAGTCAGCCCCAGCATTTT. It translates to CAISGEPGGSQPQHF.

The V gene is TRBV5-1, the J gene TRBJ1-4; D not resolved. CDR1 is SGHRS, CDR2 YFSETQ, per germline. Trimming pared 5 bases from V and 7 bases from J, leaving 21 bases between. The CDR3 loop spans 16 amino acids. DNA for the CDR3: TGCGCCAGCAGACCCTCGGGGAGGGCTAAGGGTGAAAAACTGTTTTTT. It specifies CASRPSGRAKGEKLFF.

DNA for the CDR3: TGTGCCATCAGTGCCACAGGGAGTTCTGGCTACACCTTC. Protein product: CAISATGSSGYTF. The rearrangement links TRBV10-3 to TRBJ1-2, with D possibly TRBD1 on 6 matching bases. V shed 4 bases and J shed 7 bases, with 13 bases lying between them. The CDR3 consists of 13 residues. Germline V gives CDR1 ENHRY, CDR2 SYGVKD.

The genes are TRBV19 and TRBJ1-4; D is ambiguous. Trimming left V 10 bases short and J 2 bases short, with 8 bases between. The length of the CDR3 is 12 residues. Germline V gene data show CDR1 as LNHDA and CDR2 as SQIVND (reference sequence). CDR3 DNA: TGTGCCACTACCTGGACTAATGAAAAACTGTTTTTT. Its protein is CATTWTNEKLFF.

The chain has TRBV14 and TRBJ2-7; 10 nucleotides align to TRBD2. CDR1 and CDR2 from the germline V gene are SGHDN and FVKESK. J gave up 8 bases and V 0 bases, and 4 bases lay outside the gene matches. CDR3 length: 14 residues. CDR3 in DNA: TGTGCCAGCAGCCAAGATCGGACTAGCGGAAAGCAGTACTTC. Translating it yields CASSQDRTSGKQYF. Variable domain in full (rest from reference TRBV14 and TRBJ2-7): EAGVTQFPSHSVIEKGQTVTLRCDPISGHDNLYWYRRVMGKEIKFLLHFVKESKQDESGMPNNRFLAERTGGTYSTLKVQPAELEDSGVYFCASSQDRTSGKQYFGPGTRLTVT.

CDR3 sequence reads: CASSPRTGGFNQPQHF. In DNA form, the CDR3 reads TGTGCCAGCTCACCCAGGACAGGGGGCTTTAATCAGCCCCAGCATTTT. The rearrangement links TRBV18 to TRBJ1-5; 11 bases are a match to TRBD1. The CDR3 totals 16 residues. Germline V gives CDR1 KGHSH, CDR2 LQKENI. Trimming took 3 bases from V and 4 from J; bases not matched to a gene: 5.

This sequence joins TRBV10-2 and TRBJ2-7; TRBD1 is a possible D gene (5 bases). CDR1 and CDR2 (germline): WSHSY, SAAADI. V was trimmed by 3 bases and J by 2 bases, leaving 11 bases between them. The CDR3 consists of 14 residues. The CDR3 here is CASSDLGVAYEQYF. CDR3 sequence (DNA): TGCGCCAGCAGTGATCTAGGGGTGGCCTACGAGCAGTACTTC.

The CDR3 region has the DNA TGTGCCAGCAGTCGACAGGGGGGGAGTGAAGCTTTCTTT. This translates into CASSRQGGSEAFF. The V call is TRBV28, the J call TRBJ1-1; 9 bases are shared with TRBD1. Germline V gene data show CDR1 as MDHEN and CDR2 as SYDVKM. Trimming removed 5 bases from V and 7 bases from J; junction bases left unmatched: 5. The CDR3 sequence is 13 residues long.

The J gene is TRBJ2-5, the V gene TRBV9; TRBD2 aligns across 10 bases. The CDR3 is made up of 16 amino acids. With 0 bases clipped from V and 1 base from J, the junction kept 3 bases outside the gene matches. Germline lookup yields CDR1 SGDLS and CDR2 YYNGEE. CDR3 sequence (DNA): TGTGCCAGCAGCGTAGGACTAGCGGGTTCCCAAGAGACCCAGTACTTC. This translates into CASSVGLAGSQETQYF.

The chain has TRBV5-6 and TRBJ2-7; possible D gene TRBD2, 5 bases. The germline V gene encodes CDR1 SGHDT and CDR2 YYEEEE. CDR3 length: 13 amino acids. The V end lost 5 bases, the J end lost 2 bases, and 11 bases lay between the germline ends. The CDR3 DNA follows: TGTGCCAGCAGATCGACTACGGCCTACGAGCAGTACTTC. As protein: CASRSTTAYEQYF.

V is TRBV5-1 and J is TRBJ2-3, with no clear D. Germline assignment: CDR1 SGHRS and CDR2 YFSETQ. The CDR3 is 16 residues long. V was clipped by 4 bases and J by 9 bases, with 24 bases between them. The CDR3 region has the DNA TGCGCCAGCAGCACCCCGACCAGTAAATCACAGATAACGCAGTATTTT. Translated: CASSTPTSKSQITQYF.

The gene calls are TRBV7-2 and TRBJ1-1, with D unclear. The CDR3 sequence is 14 residues long. The V end lost 4 bases, the J end lost 11 bases, and 20 bases lay between the germline ends. Germline CDR1 SGHTA, CDR2 FQGNSA. This CDR3 reads CASSSHLVRSKAFF. DNA of the CDR3: TGTGCCAGCAGCTCACACCTAGTTAGGTCGAAGGCTTTCTTT.